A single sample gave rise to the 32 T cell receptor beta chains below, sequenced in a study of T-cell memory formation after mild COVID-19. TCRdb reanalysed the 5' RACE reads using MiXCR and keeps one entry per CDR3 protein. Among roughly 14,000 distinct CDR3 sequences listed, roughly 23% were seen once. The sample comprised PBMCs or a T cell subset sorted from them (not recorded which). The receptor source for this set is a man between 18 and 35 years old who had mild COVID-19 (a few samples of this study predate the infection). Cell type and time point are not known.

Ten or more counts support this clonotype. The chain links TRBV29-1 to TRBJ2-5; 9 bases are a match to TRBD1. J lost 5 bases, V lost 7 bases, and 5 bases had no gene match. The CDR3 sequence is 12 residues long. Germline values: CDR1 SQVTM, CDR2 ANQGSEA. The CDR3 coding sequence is TGCAGCGCCACAGGGGGCAAGGAGACCCAGTACTTC. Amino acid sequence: CSATGGKETQYF.

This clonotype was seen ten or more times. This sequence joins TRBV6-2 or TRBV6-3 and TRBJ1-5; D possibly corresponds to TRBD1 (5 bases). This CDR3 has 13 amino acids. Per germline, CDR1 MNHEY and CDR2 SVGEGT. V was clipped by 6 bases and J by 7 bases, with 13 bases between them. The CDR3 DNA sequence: TGTGCCAGCAGCCCCGGGGCAGGGCAGCCCCAGCATTTT. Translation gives CASSPGAGQPQHF.

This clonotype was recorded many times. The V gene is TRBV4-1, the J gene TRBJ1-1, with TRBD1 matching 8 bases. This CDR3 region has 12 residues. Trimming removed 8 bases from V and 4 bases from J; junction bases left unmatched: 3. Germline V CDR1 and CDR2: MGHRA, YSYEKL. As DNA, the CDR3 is TGCGCCAGCCAGGGGGCTGGCACTGAAGCTTTCTTT. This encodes CASQGAGTEAFF.

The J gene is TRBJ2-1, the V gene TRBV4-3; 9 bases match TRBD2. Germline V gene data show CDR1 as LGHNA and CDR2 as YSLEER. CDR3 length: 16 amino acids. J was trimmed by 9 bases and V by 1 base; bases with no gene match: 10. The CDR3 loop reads CASSQAGTSPSVEQFF. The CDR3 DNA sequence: TGCGCCAGCAGCCAAGCTGGGACTAGCCCATCTGTTGAGCAGTTCTTC.

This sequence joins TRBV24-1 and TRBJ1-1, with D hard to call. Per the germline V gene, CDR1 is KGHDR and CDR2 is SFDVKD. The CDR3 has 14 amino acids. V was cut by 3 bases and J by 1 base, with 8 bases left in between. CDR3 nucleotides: TGTGCCACCAGTGATCCAAGGAGGAACACTGAAGCTTTCTTT. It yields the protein CATSDPRRNTEAFF.

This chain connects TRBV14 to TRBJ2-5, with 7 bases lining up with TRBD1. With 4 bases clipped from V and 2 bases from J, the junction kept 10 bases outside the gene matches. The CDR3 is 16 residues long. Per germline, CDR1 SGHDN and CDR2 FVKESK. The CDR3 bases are TGTGCCAGCAGCCGAGACCTGGGACAGCCACAAGAGACCCAGTACTTC. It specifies CASSRDLGQPQETQYF.

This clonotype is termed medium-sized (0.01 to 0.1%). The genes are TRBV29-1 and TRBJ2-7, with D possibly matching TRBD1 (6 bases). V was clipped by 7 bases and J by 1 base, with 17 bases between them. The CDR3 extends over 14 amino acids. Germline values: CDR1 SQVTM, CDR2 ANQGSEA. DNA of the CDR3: TGCAGCGGTATACAGGACAGCCCTTCCTACGAGCAGTACTTC. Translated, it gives CSGIQDSPSYEQYF.

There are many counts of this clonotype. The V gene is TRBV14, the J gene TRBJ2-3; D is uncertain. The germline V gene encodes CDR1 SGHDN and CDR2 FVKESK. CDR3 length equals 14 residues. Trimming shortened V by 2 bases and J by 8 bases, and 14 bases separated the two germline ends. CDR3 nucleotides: TGTGCCAGCAGCCAATATTCTACCGCCGGTACGCAGTATTTT. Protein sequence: CASSQYSTAGTQYF.

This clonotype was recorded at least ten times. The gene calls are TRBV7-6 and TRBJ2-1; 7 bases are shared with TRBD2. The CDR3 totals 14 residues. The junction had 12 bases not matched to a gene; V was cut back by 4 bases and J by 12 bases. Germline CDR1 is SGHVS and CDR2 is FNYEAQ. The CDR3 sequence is CASSSPTSPPGQFF. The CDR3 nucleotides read TGTGCCAGCAGCTCTCCGACTAGCCCCCCGGGGCAGTTCTTC.

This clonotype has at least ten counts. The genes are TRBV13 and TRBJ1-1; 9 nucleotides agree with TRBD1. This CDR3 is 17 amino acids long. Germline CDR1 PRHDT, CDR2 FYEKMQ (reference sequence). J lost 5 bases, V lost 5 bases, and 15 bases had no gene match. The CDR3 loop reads CASSPGQGWVFGTEAFF. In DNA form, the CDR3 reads TGTGCCAGCAGCCCGGGACAGGGATGGGTTTTTGGGACTGAAGCTTTCTTT.

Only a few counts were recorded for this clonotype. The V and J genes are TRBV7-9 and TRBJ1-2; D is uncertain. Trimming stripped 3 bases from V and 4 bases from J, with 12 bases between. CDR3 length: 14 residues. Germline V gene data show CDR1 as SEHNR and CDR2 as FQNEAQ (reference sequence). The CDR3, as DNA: TGTGCCAGCAGCTTGTCTCGCGGTCCCTATGGCTACACCTTC. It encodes CASSLSRGPYGYTF.

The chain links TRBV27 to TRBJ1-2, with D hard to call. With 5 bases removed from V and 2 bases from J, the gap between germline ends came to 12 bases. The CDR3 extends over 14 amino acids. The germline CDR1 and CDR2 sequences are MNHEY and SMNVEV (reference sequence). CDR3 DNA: TGTGCCAGCAGTCTGGGTGGGAGGAACTATGGCTACACCTTC. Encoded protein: CASSLGGRNYGYTF.

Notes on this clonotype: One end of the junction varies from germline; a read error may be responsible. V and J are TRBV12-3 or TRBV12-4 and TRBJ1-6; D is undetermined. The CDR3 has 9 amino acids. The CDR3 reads CASSSAHFF. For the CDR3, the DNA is TGTGCCAGCAGTTCCGCCCACTTCTTT.

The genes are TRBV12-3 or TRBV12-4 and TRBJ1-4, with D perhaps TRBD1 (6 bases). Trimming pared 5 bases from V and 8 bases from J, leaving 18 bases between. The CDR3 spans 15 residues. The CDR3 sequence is CASSPRDTSGEKLFF. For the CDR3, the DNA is TGTGCCAGCAGTCCAAGGGACACCTCAGGAGAAAAACTGTTTTTT.

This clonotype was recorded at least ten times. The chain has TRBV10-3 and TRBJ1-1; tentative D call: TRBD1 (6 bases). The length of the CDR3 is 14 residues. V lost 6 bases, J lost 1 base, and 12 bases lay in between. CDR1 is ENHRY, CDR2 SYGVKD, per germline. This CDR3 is CAIRGSTGNTEAFF. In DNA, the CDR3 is TGTGCCATCAGGGGATCGACAGGGAACACTGAAGCTTTCTTT.

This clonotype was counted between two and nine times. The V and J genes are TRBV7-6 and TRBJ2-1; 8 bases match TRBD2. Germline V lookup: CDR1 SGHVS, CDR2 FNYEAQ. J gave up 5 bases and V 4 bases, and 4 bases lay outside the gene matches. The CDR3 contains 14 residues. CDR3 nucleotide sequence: TGTGCCAGCAGCTCCGGGGGGGTCGACAATGAGCAGTTCTTC. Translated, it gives CASSSGGVDNEQFF.

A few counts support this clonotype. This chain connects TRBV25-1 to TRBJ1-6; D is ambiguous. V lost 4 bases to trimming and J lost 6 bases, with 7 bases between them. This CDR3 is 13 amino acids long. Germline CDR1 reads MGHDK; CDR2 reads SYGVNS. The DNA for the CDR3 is TGTGCCAGCAGTGTCAGCACTAATTCACCCCTCCACTTT. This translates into CASSVSTNSPLHF.

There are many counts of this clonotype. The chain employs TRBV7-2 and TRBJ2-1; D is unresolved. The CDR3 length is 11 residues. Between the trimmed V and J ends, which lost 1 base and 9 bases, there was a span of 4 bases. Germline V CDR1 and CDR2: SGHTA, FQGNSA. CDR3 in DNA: TGTGCCAGCAGCTTAGGAAGTGAGCAGTTCTTC. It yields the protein CASSLGSEQFF.

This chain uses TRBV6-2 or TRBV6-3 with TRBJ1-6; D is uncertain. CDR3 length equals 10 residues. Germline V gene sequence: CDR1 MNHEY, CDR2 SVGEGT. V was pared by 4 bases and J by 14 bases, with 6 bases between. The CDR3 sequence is CASSSGSLHF. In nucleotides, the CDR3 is TGTGCCAGCAGTTCGGGTTCCCTCCACTTT.

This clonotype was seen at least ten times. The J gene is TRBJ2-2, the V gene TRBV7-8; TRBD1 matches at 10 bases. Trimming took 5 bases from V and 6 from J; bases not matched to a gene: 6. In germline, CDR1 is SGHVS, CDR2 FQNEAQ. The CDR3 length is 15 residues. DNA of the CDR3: TGTGCCAGCAGCCTACGGACAGGGGGGTCCGGGGAGCTGTTTTTT. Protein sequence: CASSLRTGGSGELFF. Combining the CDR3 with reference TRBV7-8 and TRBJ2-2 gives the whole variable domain GAGVSQSPRYKVAKRGQDVALRCDPISGHVSLFWYQQALGQGPEFLTYFQNEAQLDKSGLPSDRFFAERPEGSVSTLKIQRTQQEDSAVYLCASSLRTGGSGELFFGEGSRLTVL.

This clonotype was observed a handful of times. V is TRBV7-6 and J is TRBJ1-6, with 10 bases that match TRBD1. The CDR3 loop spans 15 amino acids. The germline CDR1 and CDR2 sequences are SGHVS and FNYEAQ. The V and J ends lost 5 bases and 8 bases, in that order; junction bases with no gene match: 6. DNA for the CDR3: TGTGCCAGCAGCCCTTTGACAGGGGGCTATTCACCCCTCCACTTT. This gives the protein CASSPLTGGYSPLHF.

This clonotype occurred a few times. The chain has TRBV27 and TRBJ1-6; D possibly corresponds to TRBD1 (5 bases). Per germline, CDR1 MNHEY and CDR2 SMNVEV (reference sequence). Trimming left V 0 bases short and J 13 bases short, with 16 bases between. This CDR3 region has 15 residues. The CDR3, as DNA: TGTGCCAGCAGTTTATCGCCGGGACCAACAACCCCCCTCCACTTT. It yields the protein CASSLSPGPTTPLHF.

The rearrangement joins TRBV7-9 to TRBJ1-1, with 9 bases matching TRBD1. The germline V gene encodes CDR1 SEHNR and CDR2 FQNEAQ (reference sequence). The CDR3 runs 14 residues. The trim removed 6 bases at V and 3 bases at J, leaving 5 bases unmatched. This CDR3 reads CASSSGQGYTEAFF. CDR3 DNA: TGTGCCAGCAGTTCGGGACAGGGTTACACTGAAGCTTTCTTT.

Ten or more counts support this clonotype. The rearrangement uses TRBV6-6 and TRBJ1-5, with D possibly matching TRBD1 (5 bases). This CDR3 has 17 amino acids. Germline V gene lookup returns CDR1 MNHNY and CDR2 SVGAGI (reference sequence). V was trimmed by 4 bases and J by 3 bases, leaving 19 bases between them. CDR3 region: CASSFHPGTSVNQPQHF. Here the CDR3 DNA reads TGTGCCAGCAGTTTCCACCCTGGGACTTCGGTCAATCAGCCCCAGCATTTT.

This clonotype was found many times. As DNA, the CDR3 is TGTGCCTGGAGCGGGGAACTCGACGTGGGTACGCAGTATTTT. Encoded protein: CAWSGELDVGTQYF. The chain has TRBV30 and TRBJ2-3; possible D gene TRBD2, 5 bases. From germline, CDR1 is GTSNPN and CDR2 SVGIG (reference sequence). V gave up 3 bases and J gave up 8 bases, with 18 bases separating them. This CDR3 is built from 14 residues.

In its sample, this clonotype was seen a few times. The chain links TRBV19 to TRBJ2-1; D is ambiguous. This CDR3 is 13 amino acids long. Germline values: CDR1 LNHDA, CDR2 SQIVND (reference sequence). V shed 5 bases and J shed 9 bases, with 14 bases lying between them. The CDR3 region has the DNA TGTGCCAGTAGTGGATTCCTTCGTGGTGAGCAGTTCTTC. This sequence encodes CASSGFLRGEQFF. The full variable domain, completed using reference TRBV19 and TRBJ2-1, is DGGITQSPKYLFRKEGQNVTLSCEQNLNHDAMYWYRQDPGQGLRLIYYSQIVNDFQKGDIAEGYSVSREKKESFPLTVTSAQKNPTAFYLCASSGFLRGEQFFGPGTRLTVL.

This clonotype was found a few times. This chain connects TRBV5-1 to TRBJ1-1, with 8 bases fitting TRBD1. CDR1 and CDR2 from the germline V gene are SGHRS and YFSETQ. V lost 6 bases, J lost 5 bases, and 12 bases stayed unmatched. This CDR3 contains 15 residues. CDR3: CASTFWTGPKTEAFF. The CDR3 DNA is TGCGCCAGCACTTTCTGGACAGGGCCGAAGACTGAAGCTTTCTTT.

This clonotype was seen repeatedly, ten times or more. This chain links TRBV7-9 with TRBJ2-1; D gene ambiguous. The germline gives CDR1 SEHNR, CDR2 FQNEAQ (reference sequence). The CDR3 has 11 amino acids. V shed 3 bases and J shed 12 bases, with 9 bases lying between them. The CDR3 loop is CASSFNRRQFF. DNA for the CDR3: TGTGCCAGCAGCTTCAATCGGAGGCAGTTCTTC.

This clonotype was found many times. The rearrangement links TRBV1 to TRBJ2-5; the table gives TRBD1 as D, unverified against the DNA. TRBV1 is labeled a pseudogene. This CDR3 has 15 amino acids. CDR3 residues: CTSSHHGPLRGTQYF. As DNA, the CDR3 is TGCACCAGCAGCCACCATGGTCCCCTCAGAGGGACCCAGTACTTC.

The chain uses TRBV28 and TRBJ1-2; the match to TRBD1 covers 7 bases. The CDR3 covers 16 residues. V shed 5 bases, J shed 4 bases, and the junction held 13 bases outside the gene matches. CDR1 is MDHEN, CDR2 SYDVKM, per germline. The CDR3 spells CASSHRTGERSYGYTF. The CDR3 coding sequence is TGTGCCAGCAGTCATCGAACAGGGGAGCGGTCCTATGGCTACACCTTC.

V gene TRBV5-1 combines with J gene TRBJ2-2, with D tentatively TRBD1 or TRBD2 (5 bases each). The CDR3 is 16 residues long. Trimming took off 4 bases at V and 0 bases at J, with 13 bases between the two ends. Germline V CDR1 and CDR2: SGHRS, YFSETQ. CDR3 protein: CASSPPGTTNTGELFF. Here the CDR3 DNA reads TGCGCCAGCAGCCCGCCCGGGACGACGAACACCGGGGAGCTGTTTTTT.

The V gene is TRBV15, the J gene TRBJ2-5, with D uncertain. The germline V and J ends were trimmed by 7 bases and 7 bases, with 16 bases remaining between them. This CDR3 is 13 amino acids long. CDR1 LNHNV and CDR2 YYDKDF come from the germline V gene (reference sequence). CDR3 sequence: CATKGSPYATQYF. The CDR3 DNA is TGTGCCACCAAAGGATCTCCCTATGCGACCCAGTACTTC.